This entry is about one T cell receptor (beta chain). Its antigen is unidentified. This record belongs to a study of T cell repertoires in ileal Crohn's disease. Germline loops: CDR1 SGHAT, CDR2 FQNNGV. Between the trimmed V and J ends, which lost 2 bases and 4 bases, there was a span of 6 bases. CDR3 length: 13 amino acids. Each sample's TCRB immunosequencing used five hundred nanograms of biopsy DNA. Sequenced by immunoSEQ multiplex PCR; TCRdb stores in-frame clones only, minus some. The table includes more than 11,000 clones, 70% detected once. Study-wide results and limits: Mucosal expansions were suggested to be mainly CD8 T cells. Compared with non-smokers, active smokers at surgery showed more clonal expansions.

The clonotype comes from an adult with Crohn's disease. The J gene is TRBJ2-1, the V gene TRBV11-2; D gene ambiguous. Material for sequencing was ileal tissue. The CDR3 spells CASSLNKYNEQFF. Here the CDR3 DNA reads TGTGCCAGCAGCTTAAATAAGTACAATGAGCAGTTCTTC.